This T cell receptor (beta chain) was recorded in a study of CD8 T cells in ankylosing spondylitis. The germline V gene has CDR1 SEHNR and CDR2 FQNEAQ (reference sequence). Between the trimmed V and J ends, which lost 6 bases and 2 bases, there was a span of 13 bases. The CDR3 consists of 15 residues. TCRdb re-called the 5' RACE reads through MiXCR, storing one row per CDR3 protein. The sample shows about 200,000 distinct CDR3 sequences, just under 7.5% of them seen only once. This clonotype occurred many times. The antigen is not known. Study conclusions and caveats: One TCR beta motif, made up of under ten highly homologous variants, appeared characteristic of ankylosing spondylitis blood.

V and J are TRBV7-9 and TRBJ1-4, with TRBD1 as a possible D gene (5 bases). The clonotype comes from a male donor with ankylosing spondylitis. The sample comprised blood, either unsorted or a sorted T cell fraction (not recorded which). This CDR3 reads CASSLGTGTNEKLFF. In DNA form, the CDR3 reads TGTGCCAGCAGTCTTGGGACGGGCACTAATGAAAAACTGTTTTTT.